One TCR beta chain is described in this entry. This clonotype was counted only a few times. Its antigen remains unidentified. Per-nucleotide qualities are absent, and no much larger clonotype sits a single base away. The method behind the library was 5' RACE. The sequencer listed for this sample is Illumina HiSeq 2000. A universal primer binding site was added through template switching, and the final cDNA carried a unique molecular identifier so that TCR cDNA molecules could be counted accurately. First-strand cDNA for TCR alpha and beta chains was synthesized from specific primers in the conserved constant-segment region. To control for contamination, every cDNA library carried two barcodes: a SMART-Mk sample barcode plus Illumina barcodes. TruSeq adapter sequences, together with Illumina sample barcodes, were added in two successive PCR steps. The TCR alpha and beta cDNA libraries were sequenced on the Illumina HiSeq platform using custom primers. In the authors' own workflow: Raw reads were processed with MiGEC to extract unique molecular identifiers, and MiXCR was used to determine CDR3 positions. For each individual, recombination models were inferred using an EM algorithm with the repgenHMM and IGoR tools. The analysis of shared clonotypes was done with the tcR package in R, with sharing normalized by the product of cloneset sizes. Out-of-frame nonproductive sequences were analyzed to study raw recombination free of thymic and clonal selection effects. Using fastp at Q25 and MiXCR, TCRdb reprocessed the public reads and kept productive beta chains. Each record represents a unique CDR3 protein, reported with the most common genes and DNA among its rows. TCRdb, not the original authors, processed these V and J calls. The sample data list about 470,000 distinct CDR3 sequences, and approximately 25% of these were observed just once. The ten largest clones add up to 2.5% to 3.5% of the sample.

Trimmed from V: 9 bases; trimmed from J: 8 bases; junction bases lacking a gene match: 15. Counted from cysteine to phenylalanine, this CDR3 has 15 amino acids. Only the CDR3 portion is preserved as DNA: 45 bases, with reading frame beginning at the first base. The data originate from a study of identical twins (dated by TCRdb to the mid-2010s). Turning to the overall study: To test whether fetal clonotypes persist, the study used deep sequencing on TCR alpha and beta repertoires from monozygotic twins, unrelated adults of various ages, and cord blood. To rule out contamination, the twin experiments were replicated at different times with different library preparation protocols. What the authors observed across the whole study: Abundant cord blood beta clonotypes carried fewer insertions; young adult naive repertoires showed a weaker similar trend, while memory repertoires showed none. Out-of-frame TCR alpha sharing in monozygotic twins was systematically underestimated by recombination models, whereas sharing between unrelated individuals was in agreement with the recombination models. Zero-insertion analyses could be partly confounded by invariant T cells such as MAIT and iNKT, although diverse VJ usage argued against such confounding for most clonotypes. Because the same donors could not be followed over many years, the conclusions depended on cross-sectional statistical analysis. Excess twin sharing in beta out-of-frame sequences was weaker because fewer shared sequences lowered the signal-to-noise ratio. Out-of-frame TCR alpha sequences shared between twins showed an excess of low generation-probability sequences compared with coincidental sharing between unrelated individuals.

All donors were healthy Caucasians. Three pairs of female monozygotic twins, all aged roughly 18 to 30 years, made up the twin cohort. CD4+ and CD8+ T cell populations were isolated with positive isolation kits from Invitrogen. The same data also went into a second study, on T cells expressing NK-cell markers. According to the second study: In sorted CD3+CD56+NKG2C+, CD3+CD56+NKG2C- and CD3+CD56-NKG2C+ T-cell subsets from several donors, TCR beta-chain repertoires were profiled. Of the eight sequenced donors, seven were found to be HCMV-seropositive and one was found to be HCMV-seronegative. In several experiments an anti-gammadeltaTCR antibody was added to restrict sorting to alphabetaTCR-expressing T cells. In several donors, the dominant CD3+CD56+NKG2C+ clonotypes were found to rank among the top 10 CD8+ clonotypes and to make up about 1.0-7.5% of CD8+ T cells. Those dominant clonotypes were again the most abundant among CD3+CD56-NKG2C+ cells in several donors, at roughly 25-65%. Whether the expanded NKG2C-expressing T cell clones were specific for HCMV antigens was left unclear. The eight sequenced donors were randomly selected healthy volunteers, three men and five women. HCMV-specific IgG was detected in serum with a commercial ELISA kit to determine HCMV serostatus. Reads were demultiplexed and grouped by UMI with MIGEC, and clonotypes were assembled and quantified with MiTCR. To exclude erroneous sequences, any TCR cDNA sequence not supported by at least two reads was discarded. Downstream repertoire analysis used the tcR package, and clonotypes were matched across fractions by CDR3 nucleotide sequence plus V segment. VDJmatch was used to annotate antigen specificity against VDJdb, with one amino acid substitution in CDR3 permitted.

The sequencing sample was made of CD4+ T cells sorted from blood. This receptor was obtained from a woman between 18 and 30 years old in good health. Recombination linked TRBV12-3 or TRBV12-4 to TRBJ2-1; 8 bases in between match TRBD2. The CDR3 region has the sequence CASGNPGLVNHEQFF. The bases are TGTGCCAGTGGGAATCCGGGACTAGTGAACCATGAGCAGTTCTTC.